The clone carrying this T cell receptor beta chain showed up just once. Its antigen is as yet unknown. The assay was immunoSEQ multiplex PCR, and TCRdb's table has in-frame clones only and misses some. The table shows a few million clones, with approximately 90% occurring only once. This specimen comes from a study of shared clonotypes between healthy human individuals. The CDR3 has 13 amino acids. Germline-derived CDR1 and CDR2 are SGHAT and FQNNGV. Losses at the gene ends were 3 bases for V and 5 bases for J; bases not matched to a gene: 2. Whole-study findings and limits: Clonotypes which were not shared had lower generation probabilities than clonotypes that all four donors shared.

The source is a man aged 18 to 30 in good health. Sample: naive CD4+ T cells sorted from blood. This sample's subset: CD45RA+ positively selected. V and J are TRBV11-2 and TRBJ2-7; 9 nucleotides match TRBD2. CDR3 region: CASSFAGGNEQYF. CDR3 coding DNA: TGTGCCAGCAGCTTCGCGGGGGGGAACGAGCAGTACTTC.